This T cell receptor (beta chain) was recovered during a study of blood T cell repertoires in COVID-19. Background on the study: Collection of acute and convalescent COVID-19 samples took place in the United States, Italy and Spain. PBMCs, B-cell-depleted T cells, or T cells provided the cDNA or gDNA that made up the material.

This clone was seen a handful of times. In the original workflow: Reference gene primer amplification yielded estimated nucleated cell counts. Sequencing used immunoSEQ multiplex PCR; TCRdb keeps in-frame clones, though not all of them. The V and J calls and clone size come from that table; D and trimming were worked out from the DNA. The table has about 110,000 clones, roughly 76% seen once. Germline loops: CDR1 MRHNA, CDR2 SNTAGT. This CDR3 spans 13 amino acids. V was shortened by 6 bases and J by 9 bases, with 18 bases between the two germline ends. The chain uses TRBV6-4 and TRBJ2-7, with D perhaps TRBD1 (5 bases). Sequencing was performed on peripheral blood. The clonotype comes from an older woman with acute or convalescent COVID-19. In DNA form, the CDR3 reads TGTGCCAGCAGGGAAGGTACAGGCCAAGGGCAGTACTTC. It encodes CASREGTGQGQYF.